A selection of T cell receptor beta chains follows, all from one sample in a study of breast tumors, draining lymph nodes, adjacent tissues. TCRdb recomputed calls from the multiplex PCR reads with MiXCR, one row per CDR3 protein. The sample records 250,000 or so distinct CDR3 sequences, 30% being singletons. The sequenced material came from axillary lymph node tissue. The receptors originated from a female donor with breast cancer. Some clones in this sample may be carry-over from other donors' samples. Both conserved end residues are part of each CDR3. The D gene is left open where the match is weak. Clone size is stated in some rows and not others, as once, few, many or a class when expanded.

CDR3aa: CASGLMRAEQYF
CDR3nt: TGTGCTAGTGGTTTAATGCGCGCCGAGCAGTACTTC
j_gene: TRBJ2-7
v_gene: TRBV12-5
abundance: many
d_gene: -

CDR3aa: CASSSLKRGANNEQFF
CDR3nt: TGTGCCAGCAGCTCCCTAAAGCGGGGTGCGAACAATGAGCAGTTCTTC
j_gene: TRBJ2-1
v_gene: TRBV5-8
abundance: many
d_gene: TRBD2

CDR3aa: CASSLGAGILPEQYF
CDR3nt: TGCGCCAGCAGCTTGGGGGCGGGTATCCTCCCCGAGCAGTACTTC
j_gene: TRBJ2-7
v_gene: TRBV5-1
abundance: many
d_gene: -

CDR3aa: CASSSSGTISYEQYF
CDR3nt: TGTGCCAGCAGCTCCTCCGGGACTATCTCCTACGAGCAGTACTTC
j_gene: TRBJ2-7
v_gene: TRBV9
abundance: many
d_gene: TRBD2

CDR3aa: CASSLGQGEQTQYF
CDR3nt: TGTGCCAGCAGTTTGGGACAGGGAGAACAGACCCAGTACTTC
j_gene: TRBJ2-5
v_gene: TRBV12-3/TRBV12-4
abundance: many
d_gene: TRBD1

CDR3aa: CASSHAGSSLVYEQFF
CDR3nt: TGTGCCAGCAGCCACGCCGGGAGTTCATTGGTCTATGAGCAGTTCTTC
j_gene: TRBJ2-1
v_gene: TRBV4-2
abundance: many
d_gene: -

CDR3aa: CASSPTSGREDEQYF
CDR3nt: TGTGCCAGCAGTCCGACTAGCGGGAGGGAGGACGAGCAGTACTTC
j_gene: TRBJ2-7
v_gene: TRBV28
abundance: -
d_gene: TRBD2

CDR3aa: CASSPKNEQFF
CDR3nt: TGTGCCAGCAGTCCGAAGAATGAGCAGTTCTTC
j_gene: TRBJ2-1
v_gene: TRBV12-3/TRBV12-4
abundance: many
d_gene: -

CDR3aa: CASSLDQGRYGYTF
CDR3nt: TGTGCCAGCAGCTTAGATCAGGGGCGGTATGGCTACACCTTC
j_gene: TRBJ1-2
v_gene: TRBV11-3
abundance: many
d_gene: -

CDR3aa: CATKQELNTEAFF
CDR3nt: TGTGCCACCAAACAGGAATTGAACACTGAAGCTTTCTTT
j_gene: TRBJ1-1
v_gene: TRBV15
abundance: few
d_gene: -

CDR3aa: CASSLDVQAHTIYF
CDR3nt: TGTGCCAGCAGCTTAGATGTGCAGGCTCACACCATATATTTT
j_gene: TRBJ1-3
v_gene: TRBV11-2
abundance: many
d_gene: -

CDR3aa: CASSESGRSYEQYF
CDR3nt: TGCGCCAGCAGTGAGTCGGGCCGTTCCTACGAGCAGTACTTC
j_gene: TRBJ2-7
v_gene: TRBV10-1
abundance: many
d_gene: -

CDR3aa: CASSSYKTSGSGTDTQYF
CDR3nt: TGTGCCAGCAGTTCCTACAAGACTAGCGGGAGCGGCACAGATACGCAGTATTTT
j_gene: TRBJ2-3
v_gene: TRBV6-5
abundance: few
d_gene: TRBD2

CDR3aa: CASSPPYRVADTQYF
CDR3nt: TGTGCCAGCTCACCACCGTACAGGGTGGCAGATACGCAGTATTTT
j_gene: TRBJ2-3
v_gene: TRBV18
abundance: few
d_gene: -